This TCR beta chain was sequenced in a study of OX40 agonist ivuxolimab in advanced cancers. About the research overall: Enrollees could have had prior anti-PD-1, anti-PD-L1 or anti-CTLA-4 therapy, which under 50% had received.

Trimming removed 4 bases from V and 2 bases from J, with 10 bases in between. Germline V gene lookup returns CDR1 SGHTS and CDR2 YDEGEE. The CDR3 is 14 residues long. The protocol was immunoSEQ multiplex PCR, while the TCRdb copy is restricted to in-frame clones and leaves out a portion. The table shows 65,000 to 85,000 clones, with 85% occurring only once. This specimen was CD4+ or CD8+ T cells sorted from blood, taken in a trial of the OX40 agonist ivuxolimab. The chain couples TRBV5-8 to TRBJ1-3; D call uncertain. The clonotype was recovered from an adult with an advanced solid tumor such as melanoma, head and neck, liver or kidney cancer. CDR3: CASSPDYPGNTIYF. The CDR3 nucleotides are TGTGCCAGCAGCCCGGATTATCCTGGAAACACCATATATTTT.